This T cell receptor (beta chain) comes out of a study of T cell changes during pregnancy in multiple sclerosis. CDR1 is MGHRA and CDR2 is YSYEKL in the germline V gene. CDR3 size: 16 residues. V lost 0 bases and J lost 0; bases outside the gene matches: 2. This clone was counted once. Data came from immunoSEQ multiplex PCR; TCRdb stores just in-frame clones and leaves some out. This repertoire shows about 42,000 clones, around 96% found once; its top ten account for 0.75% to 0.9%. The receptor was isolated from a female donor with multiple sclerosis, enrolled in a pregnancy study. This chain connects TRBV4-1 to TRBJ2-1, with 7 nucleotides matching TRBD1. The sequencing used peripheral blood, collected in the second trimester of pregnancy. The CDR3 DNA reads as TGCGCCAGCAGCCAAGATAGGGACAGCTCCTACAATGAGCAGTTCTTC. Translated: CASSQDRDSSYNEQFF.